A selection of T cell receptor beta chains follows, all from one sample in a study of T cells in Graves' hyperthyroidism and ophthalmopathy. TCRdb re-called the multiplex PCR reads with MiXCR, one entry per CDR3 protein. The repertoire includes more than 550,000 distinct CDR3 sequences, 18% of them detected once, and 16% sits in the top ten. The material sequenced was blood. The origin of the receptors is a woman between 45 and 65 years old with Graves' hyperthyroidism that later progressed to Graves' ophthalmopathy. Each CDR3 is given with its conserved first and last residue. A D gene is named only where the DNA matches it firmly. Size is stated for part of the rows, as once, few or many counts, or as a class when the clone is expanded.

clone_size j_call v_call d_call cdr3_aa cdr3_nt
NA TRBJ2-5 TRBV3-1 NA CASSAGGTLQETQYF TGTGCCAGCAGCGCTGGCGGGACACTACAAGAGACCCAGTACTTC
few TRBJ2-3 TRBV3-1 NA CASSRSGDFTDTQYF TGTGCCAGCAGCCGCTCAGGGGATTTTACAGATACGCAGTATTTT
NA TRBJ1-2 TRBV4-1 NA CASSQDPSETNYGYTF TGCGCCAGCAGCCAAGATCCTTCGGAAACGAACTATGGCTACACCTTC
NA TRBJ1-2 TRBV19 NA CASSIRQDNNYGYTF TGTGCCAGTAGTATTAGACAGGATAATAACTATGGCTACACCTTC
few TRBJ2-5 TRBV7-9 NA CASSSFLETQYF TGTGCCAGCAGTTCGTTCCTCGAGACCCAGTACTTC
many TRBJ2-1 TRBV7-2 TRBD1 CASSPRDRGIRDEQFF TGTGCCAGCAGCCCCCGGGACAGGGGGATTAGGGATGAGCAGTTCTTC
few TRBJ2-5 TRBV6-1 TRBD2 CASSEAGGGDQETQYF TGTGCCAGCAGTGAAGCTGGCGGGGGGGACCAAGAGACCCAGTACTTC
few TRBJ1-5 TRBV2 NA CASRSRVSMNQPQHF TGTGCCAGCAGATCCAGAGTTTCTATGAATCAGCCCCAGCATTTT
NA TRBJ2-3 TRBV18 NA CASSRASTRSPPDTQYF TGTGCCAGCTCACGGGCATCCACTAGATCCCCCCCAGATACGCAGTATTTT
NA TRBJ1-1 TRBV6-1 NA CALKSNLNTEAFF TGTGCCCTGAAGTCAAACTTGAACACTGAAGCTTTCTTT
NA TRBJ1-1 TRBV7-9 NA CASSPNPTAAPEAFF TGTGCCAGCAGCCCTAACCCGACCGCTGCCCCCGAAGCTTTCTTT
NA TRBJ2-7 TRBV4-1 TRBD1 CASSRDRAQDEQYF TGCGCCAGCAGCCGGGACAGGGCTCAGGACGAGCAGTACTTC
many TRBJ2-6 TRBV9 NA CASSVDTPGILAGANVLTF TGTGCCAGCAGCGTCGACACGCCCGGGATTTTAGCGGGGGCCAACGTCCTGACTTTC
few TRBJ1-1 TRBV5-1 NA CASSPQKRLGTEAFF TGCGCCAGCAGCCCCCAAAAAAGGCTGGGCACTGAAGCTTTCTTT
NA TRBJ2-3 TRBV4-2 NA CASSPNGEDTQYF TGTGCCAGCAGCCCGAATGGGGAAGATACGCAGTATTTT
few TRBJ1-2 TRBV7-3 NA CASSLSSSSGYTF TGTGCCAGCAGCTTAAGCTCCTCCTCTGGCTACACCTTC
NA TRBJ1-6 TRBV12-3/TRBV12-4 NA CASSLRVLGNSPLHF TGTGCCAGCAGTCTAAGGGTGTTGGGTAATTCACCCCTCCACTTT
few TRBJ1-2 TRBV3-1 TRBD1 CASKSQGAYGYTF TGTGCCAGCAAGTCACAGGGGGCCTATGGCTACACCTTC
NA TRBJ1-2 TRBV4-1 NA CASSGRVQDYGYTF TGCGCCAGCAGCGGCAGGGTGCAGGACTATGGCTACACCTTC
NA TRBJ2-1 TRBV12-3/TRBV12-4 NA CASSWAGGSDEQFF TGTGCCAGCAGTTGGGCTGGAGGGAGCGATGAGCAGTTCTTC
many TRBJ1-6 TRBV11-2 NA CASSLGGTYNSPLHF TGTGCCAGCAGCTTAGGGGGAACCTATAATTCACCCCTCCACTTT
many TRBJ2-1 TRBV6-5 TRBD2 CASSYSGGGMIVEQFF TGTGCCAGCAGTTACTCGGGCGGGGGTATGATTGTTGAGCAGTTCTTC
few TRBJ2-1 TRBV6-2/TRBV6-3 NA CASSPDGFYNEQFF TGTGCCAGCAGTCCCGACGGATTCTACAATGAGCAGTTCTTC
few TRBJ1-4 TRBV5-1 NA CASSPGGHTTGEKLFF TGCGCCAGCAGCCCCGGAGGACACACGACTGGGGAAAAACTGTTTTTT
NA TRBJ1-6 TRBV6-5 NA CASSYSGGNSPLRF TGTGCCAGCAGTTACTCCGGAGGGAATTCACCCCTCCGCTTT